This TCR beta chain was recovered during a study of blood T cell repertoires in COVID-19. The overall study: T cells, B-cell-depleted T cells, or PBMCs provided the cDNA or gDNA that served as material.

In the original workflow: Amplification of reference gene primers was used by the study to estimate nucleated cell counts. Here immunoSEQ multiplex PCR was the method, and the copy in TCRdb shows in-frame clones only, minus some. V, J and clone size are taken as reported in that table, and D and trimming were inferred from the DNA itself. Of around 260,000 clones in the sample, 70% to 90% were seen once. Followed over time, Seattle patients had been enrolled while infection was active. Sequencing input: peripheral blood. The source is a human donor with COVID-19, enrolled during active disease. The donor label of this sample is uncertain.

CDR3 loop: CASSLDTSGGTGELFF. CDR3 coding DNA: TGTGCCAGCAGCTTGGACACTAGCGGGGGGACCGGGGAGCTGTTTTTT. The gene calls are TRBV5-4 and TRBJ2-2; 12 bases are a match to TRBD2. V was clipped by 0 bases and J by 5 bases; unmatched bases: 2. In germline, CDR1 is SGHNT, CDR2 YYREEE (reference sequence). CDR3 length: 16 residues.